These 26 T cell receptor beta chains were all obtained from the same sample, sequenced in a study of T-cell memory formation after mild COVID-19. From the 5' RACE reads, TCRdb called clonotypes with MiXCR, one entry per CDR3 protein. The profile shows about 240,000 distinct CDR3 sequences, around a tenth of them singletons. The sample was PBMCs or a T cell subset sorted from them (not recorded which). The receptors were gathered from a man in his late teens or twenties who had mild COVID-19 (a few samples of this study predate the infection). Cell type and time point are not known.

This clonotype appeared many times. This chain connects TRBV5-1 to TRBJ2-4, with a weak D call TRBD1 (5 bases). The CDR3 contains 14 residues. Germline V gene lookup returns CDR1 SGHRS and CDR2 YFSETQ. Trimming cost V 4 bases and J 0 bases, with 8 bases left between them. CDR3 DNA: TGCGCCAGCAGCATGACAGTAGCCAAAAACATTCAGTACTTC. Encoded protein: CASSMTVAKNIQYF.

J is TRBJ2-3 and V is TRBV9, with 14 bases that match TRBD2. J lost 5 bases, V lost 3 bases, and 8 bases had no gene match. Germline V lookup: CDR1 SGDLS, CDR2 YYNGEE. The CDR3 sequence is 17 residues long. DNA for the CDR3: TGTGCCAGCAGCGCCTTCGGGACTAGCGGGGGAGGAGATACGCAGTATTTT. This gives the protein CASSAFGTSGGGDTQYF.

The V and J genes are TRBV29-1 and TRBJ2-2, with TRBD2 identical over 10 bases. Trimming removed 2 bases from V and 4 bases from J; junction bases left unmatched: 4. Looked up from germline, CDR1 is SQVTM and CDR2 is ANQGSEA. The CDR3 has 15 residues. The CDR3 DNA is TGCAGCGTTGAACTAGCGGGGGACCTCACCGGGGAGCTGTTTTTT. Translation gives CSVELAGDLTGELFF.

This clonotype has a count of ten or more. This chain joins TRBV27 and TRBJ2-7; possibly TRBD2 for D (5 bases). Germline V gives CDR1 MNHEY, CDR2 SMNVEV (reference sequence). Deletions cut 3 bases from V and 2 bases from J, with 11 bases between. The CDR3 covers 14 residues. The CDR3 DNA follows: TGTGCCAGCAGTTTCAGAGGGCAAGCCTACGAGCAGTACTTC. Translation: CASSFRGQAYEQYF.

The sample holds many counts of this clonotype. The chain joins TRBV27 to TRBJ1-6; D is uncertain. CDR3 length: 12 amino acids. CDR1 MNHEY and CDR2 SMNVEV come from the germline V gene (reference sequence). V was trimmed by 6 bases and J by 7 bases, leaving 7 bases between them. Here the CDR3 DNA reads TGTGCCAGCAGCCCGGTGAATTCACCCCTCCACTTT. Translated: CASSPVNSPLHF.

This clonotype was counted at least ten times. For the CDR3, the DNA is TGTGCCAGCAGCTTACAATGGGCCGGGGAGCTGTTTTTT. Translating gives CASSLQWAGELFF. The rearrangement uses TRBV11-3 and TRBJ2-2; D is unresolved. CDR1 and CDR2 from the germline V gene are SGHNT and YENEEA. This CDR3 spans 13 amino acids. Trimming stripped 2 bases from V and 6 bases from J, with 7 bases between. Variable domain in full (rest from reference TRBV11-3 and TRBJ2-2): EAGVVQSPRYKIIEKKQPVAFWCNPISGHNTLYWYLQNLGQGPELLIRYENEEAVDDSQLPKDRFSAERLKGVDSTLKIQPAELGDSAVYLCASSLQWAGELFFGEGSRLTVL.

The J gene is TRBJ1-3, the V gene TRBV5-5; D unclear. Looked up from germline, CDR1 is SGHKS and CDR2 is YYEKEE (reference sequence). The CDR3 has 15 amino acids. The germline V and J ends were trimmed by 9 bases and 0 bases, with 16 bases remaining between them. The CDR3 loop is CANQARLYSGNTIYF. In nucleotides, the CDR3 is TGTGCCAACCAAGCCCGGCTGTACTCTGGAAACACCATATATTTT.

J is TRBJ1-1 and V is TRBV5-1; D uncertain. The CDR3 consists of 11 residues. V was pared by 6 bases and J by 4 bases, with 7 bases between. Germline V gene lookup returns CDR1 SGHRS and CDR2 YFSETQ. CDR3: CASKVSTEAFF. The CDR3, as DNA: TGCGCCAGCAAGGTGAGCACTGAAGCTTTCTTT.

This clonotype occurred many times. The chain couples TRBV5-6 to TRBJ2-7; no firm D call. This CDR3 has 15 residues. V was shortened by 4 bases and J by 6 bases, with 20 bases between the two germline ends. Per the germline V gene, CDR1 is SGHDT and CDR2 is YYEEEE. The CDR3 here is CASSRLTLNLIEQYV. The CDR3 DNA follows: TGTGCCAGCAGCCGGCTAACGCTCAACCTCATCGAGCAGTACGTC.

This clonotype was observed a few times. CDR3 nucleotides: TGCGCCAGCAGCAAATACTCTATGCCCTACGAGCAGTACTTC. Translating gives CASSKYSMPYEQYF. The gene calls are TRBV10-2 and TRBJ2-7; no reliable D call. The V gene's germline CDR1 is WSHSY and CDR2 SAAADI. CDR3 length: 14 amino acids. V was shortened by 6 bases and J by 2 bases, with 14 bases between the two germline ends.

This clonotype was recorded at least ten times. Germline and junction disagree at one end, which may indicate a read error. The rearrangement links TRBV5-1 to TRBJ2-7, with 10 positions matching TRBD1. This CDR3 contains 14 residues. CDR1 is SGHRS, CDR2 YFSETQ, per germline. The CDR3 bases are TGTGCCAGCAGCTCCGGGACAGGGGTGTACGAGCAGTACTTC. It yields the protein CASSSGTGVYEQYF.

This clonotype has ten or more counts. V and J are TRBV15 and TRBJ2-7; no definite D call. V lost 1 base to trimming and J lost 5 bases, with 12 bases between them. CDR1 and CDR2 from the germline V gene are LNHNV and YYDKDF (reference sequence). The CDR3 covers 14 residues. The CDR3 nucleotides are TGTGCCACCAGCAGAGTGGGGAAGGCGAACGAGCAGTACTTC. Its protein is CATSRVGKANEQYF.

This clonotype was observed a handful of times. The J gene is TRBJ2-1, the V gene TRBV3-1; TRBD2 agrees at 8 bases. CDR1 is LGHDT and CDR2 is YNNKEL in the germline V gene (reference sequence). The ends lost 1 base at V and 9 bases at J; junction bases unmatched: 8. This CDR3 spans 15 amino acids. This CDR3 reads CASSQVGTRSLEQFF. DNA for the CDR3: TGTGCCAGCAGCCAAGTAGGGACTAGGAGTCTTGAGCAGTTCTTC.

V usage is TRBV5-5 and J usage is TRBJ1-3; D unclear. This CDR3 spans 15 amino acids. V was clipped by 0 bases and J by 0 bases, with 7 bases between them. Germline CDR1 is SGHKS and CDR2 is YYEKEE (reference sequence). Here the CDR3 DNA reads TGTGCCAGCAGCTTGGTGGGGAACTCTGGAAACACCATATATTTT. Amino acids: CASSLVGNSGNTIYF. Filled out from reference TRBV5-5 and TRBJ1-3, the complete variable domain reads DAGVTQSPTHLIKTRGQQVTLRCSPISGHKSVSWYQQVLGQGPQFIFQYYEKEERGRGNFPDRFSARQFPNYSSELNVNALLLGDSALYLCASSLVGNSGNTIYFGEGSWLTVV.

V usage is TRBV6-6 and J usage is TRBJ1-1, with no clear D. CDR3 length: 13 residues. Per the germline V gene, CDR1 is MNHNY and CDR2 is SVGAGI (reference sequence). The germline V and J ends were trimmed by 0 bases and 8 bases, with 10 bases remaining between them. CDR3 in DNA: TGTGCCAGCAGTTACTCGGAGCGAACCGAAGCTTTCTTT. It is translated as CASSYSERTEAFF.

The table lists this clonotype with a few counts. The rearrangement joins TRBV5-1 to TRBJ1-6; 8 bases are shared with TRBD1. In germline, CDR1 is SGHRS, CDR2 YFSETQ. V shed 4 bases, J shed 7 bases, and the junction held 7 bases outside the gene matches. The CDR3 consists of 15 residues. CDR3 bases: TGCGCCAGCAGCGGAGGACAGGGTTACAATTCACCCCTCCACTTT. Its protein is CASSGGQGYNSPLHF. Variable domain in full (rest from reference TRBV5-1 and TRBJ1-6): KAGVTQTPRYLIKTRGQQVTLSCSPISGHRSVSWYQQTPGQGLQFLFEYFSETQRNKGNFPGRFSGRQFSNSRSEMNVSTLELGDSALYLCASSGGQGYNSPLHFGNGTRLTVT.

The chain has TRBV20-1 and TRBJ2-3, with TRBD2 identical over 13 bases. Germline CDR1 is DFQATT and CDR2 is SNEGSKA (reference sequence). V shed 2 bases and J 3 bases; nucleotides not matched to a gene: 5. The CDR3 extends over 16 amino acids. The CDR3 DNA is TGCAGTGCTAGAATACTAGCGGGGGGGCCGACAGATACGCAGTATTTT. This gives the protein CSARILAGGPTDTQYF.

This clonotype turned up a few times. The chain has TRBV4-3 and TRBJ2-1; D possibly corresponds to TRBD1 (6 bases). V lost 1 base and J 5 bases, leaving 9 bases between the germline ends. This CDR3 region has 14 residues. Germline lookup yields CDR1 LGHNA and CDR2 YSLEER. This CDR3 reads CASSQVDRDNEQFF. As DNA, the CDR3 is TGCGCCAGCAGCCAAGTGGACAGAGACAATGAGCAGTTCTTC.

V gene TRBV25-1 combines with J gene TRBJ2-7, with D possibly TRBD2 on 6 matching bases. Trimming took off 3 bases at V and 3 bases at J, with 18 bases between the two ends. The CDR3 runs to 16 residues. The germline V gene encodes CDR1 MGHDK and CDR2 SYGVNS. CDR3 sequence (DNA): TGTGCCAGCAGTGATCCCACGCGGAGGGTCAGCTACGAGCAGTACGTC. Amino acid sequence: CASSDPTRRVSYEQYV.

This clonotype was counted ten times or more. The rearrangement joins TRBV7-2 to TRBJ2-5; 7 positions match TRBD2. This CDR3 spans 15 amino acids. With 1 base clipped from V and 5 bases from J, the junction kept 7 bases outside the gene matches. Germline CDR1 and CDR2: SGHTA and FQGNSA. The CDR3 protein is CASSLVERGGETQYF. In DNA form, the CDR3 reads TGTGCCAGCAGCTTAGTGGAGCGGGGTGGGGAGACCCAGTACTTC.

V and J are TRBV12-3 or TRBV12-4 and TRBJ1-2, with D maybe TRBD1 (5 bases). The germline V and J ends were trimmed by 5 bases and 6 bases, with 19 bases remaining between them. The CDR3 is 15 amino acids. This CDR3 reads CASSLGGGIGNGYTF. The CDR3 region has the DNA TGTGCCAGCAGTCTGGGGGGGGGGATAGGAAATGGCTACACCTTC.

The rearrangement uses TRBV4-1 and TRBJ2-5, with unresolved D. Between the trimmed V and J ends, which lost 4 bases and 2 bases, there was a span of 11 bases. Germline V gene sequence: CDR1 MGHRA, CDR2 YSYEKL. The length of the CDR3 is 14 residues. CDR3 in DNA: TGCGCCAGCAGCCTGTATCACTTGCAAGAGACCCAGTACTTC. Amino acid sequence: CASSLYHLQETQYF.

This clonotype was seen only a few times. The chain uses TRBV7-3 and TRBJ2-6; the match to TRBD1 covers 8 bases. CDR1 and CDR2 (germline): SGHTA, FQGTGA. The CDR3 extends over 19 amino acids. V lost 3 bases, J lost 0 bases, and 10 bases stayed unmatched. The CDR3: CASSLFGQGLGSGANVLTF. CDR3 coding DNA: TGTGCCAGCAGCTTGTTTGGACAGGGCTTAGGCTCTGGGGCCAACGTCCTGACTTTC.

This clonotype was detected only a few times. V usage is TRBV7-2 and J usage is TRBJ2-3; D remains ambiguous. Per the germline V gene, CDR1 is SGHTA and CDR2 is FQGNSA. The CDR3 totals 11 residues. The ends were cut back, 7 bases at V and 4 bases at J, with 6 bases in the middle. The CDR3 here is CASTGADTQYF. CDR3 in DNA: TGTGCCAGCACGGGCGCAGATACGCAGTATTTT. Using reference TRBV7-2 and TRBJ2-3 for the parts outside the CDR3, the full variable domain is GAGVSQSPSNKVTEKGKDVELRCDPISGHTALYWYRQSLGQGLEFLIYFQGNSAPDKSGLPSDRFSAERTGGSVSTLTIQRTQQEDSAVYLCASTGADTQYFGPGTRLTVL.

This rearrangement joins TRBV4-1 to TRBJ2-1; 12 bases fit TRBD2. Germline V CDR1 and CDR2: MGHRA, YSYEKL. V shed 2 bases, J shed 5 bases, and the junction held 4 bases outside the gene matches. The CDR3 is 16 residues long. CDR3 region: CASSQLGLAGNNEQFF. CDR3 bases: TGCGCCAGCAGCCAACTCGGACTAGCGGGGAACAATGAGCAGTTCTTC.

This clonotype has at least ten counts. J is TRBJ2-3 and V is TRBV5-4; D remains ambiguous. Germline CDR1 reads SGHNT; CDR2 reads YYREEE (reference sequence). The CDR3 has 13 residues. The V and J ends lost 1 base and 9 bases respectively, with 12 bases between them. The CDR3, as DNA: TGTGCCAGCAGCTTGTGGGGAAAGAAAACGCAGTATTTT. Translation: CASSLWGKKTQYF.